What follows are 10 T cell receptor beta chains derived from one specimen sequenced in a study of shared clonotypes between healthy human individuals. Cells designated naive CD8 were CD45RO-negative and were positively selected for CCR7, with terminally differentiated effector memory CD45RA+ cells excluded. This table comes from immunoSEQ multiplex PCR, and its TCRdb copy is limited to in-frame clones, with some not included. The sample carries some 580,000 clones, roughly 98% recorded once. The sequencing sample was made of naive CD8+ T cells sorted from blood. These receptors were obtained from a young man in good health.

The chain joins TRBV5-4 to TRBJ2-7; 9 nucleotides match TRBD1. The germline gives CDR1 SGHNT, CDR2 YYREEE (reference sequence). CDR3 length equals 15 residues. V was pared by 0 bases and J by 7 bases, with 8 bases of the junction left unmatched. The CDR3 spells CASSLEGQGVGEQYF. The CDR3 nucleotides read TGTGCCAGCAGCTTGGAGGGACAGGGAGTGGGAGAGCAGTACTTC.

The chain is built from TRBV28 and TRBJ2-7, with D perhaps matching TRBD1 (5 bases). This CDR3 is 14 amino acids long. Trimming left V 3 bases short and J 1 base short, with 10 bases between. Germline values: CDR1 MDHEN, CDR2 SYDVKM. The CDR3 reads CASSFRGESYEQYF. The CDR3 nucleotides are TGTGCCAGCAGTTTTAGGGGTGAGTCCTACGAGCAGTACTTC.

The chain links TRBV5-1 to TRBJ2-5, with D unclear. CDR1 is SGHRS and CDR2 is YFSETQ in the germline V gene. Trimming stripped 6 bases from V and 2 bases from J, with 14 bases between. This CDR3 contains 14 residues. Here the CDR3 reads CASTWEGRQETQYF. CDR3 in DNA: TGCGCCAGCACCTGGGAAGGGCGGCAAGAGACCCAGTACTTC.

The V gene is TRBV6-6, the J gene TRBJ1-1; D not resolved. The CDR3 is 11 amino acids. The germline gives CDR1 MNHNY, CDR2 SVGAGI (reference sequence). V dropped 5 bases and J dropped 1 base, with 2 bases sitting between them. For the CDR3, the DNA is TGTGCCAGCAGTAGGAACACTGAAGCTTTCTTT. Its translation: CASSRNTEAFF.

The genes are TRBV5-8 and TRBJ2-1; 13 bases are a match to TRBD2. The CDR3 runs 15 residues. CDR1 SGHTS and CDR2 YDEGEE come from the germline V gene. Trimming removed 4 bases from V and 7 bases from J; junction bases left unmatched: 5. CDR3 protein: CASSQGLAGLNEQFF. CDR3 sequence (DNA): TGTGCCAGCAGCCAGGGACTAGCGGGATTGAATGAGCAGTTCTTC.

The CDR3 nucleotides are TGTGCCAGTAGTATTGTCTGGGGCACCGAAGCTTTCTTT. Translated, it gives CASSIVWGTEAFF. The chain links TRBV19 to TRBJ1-1; tentative D call: TRBD1 (5 bases). The CDR3 sequence is 13 residues long. Deletions cut 3 bases from V and 8 bases from J, with 13 bases between. Looked up from germline, CDR1 is LNHDA and CDR2 is SQIVND (reference sequence).

The J gene is TRBJ2-5, the V gene TRBV29-1; TRBD1 aligns across 10 bases. Germline V gene data show CDR1 as SQVTM and CDR2 as ANQGSEA. The CDR3 is 13 amino acids. With V trimmed by 6 bases and J by 4 bases, 5 bases remained unmatched. The CDR3 protein is CSVTDRGIETQYF. CDR3 bases: TGCAGCGTCACGGACAGGGGGATAGAGACCCAGTACTTC.

CDR3 coding DNA: TGTGCCAGCACGAGCAGGGCGATGAATCAGCCCCAGCATTTT. Its protein product is CASTSRAMNQPQHF. The rearrangement joins TRBV2 to TRBJ1-5; D perhaps matches TRBD1 (5 bases). The germline V gene has CDR1 SNHLY and CDR2 FYNNEI. Between the trimmed V and J ends, which lost 7 bases and 4 bases, there was a span of 14 bases. The CDR3 consists of 14 residues.

This chain uses TRBV10-2 with TRBJ1-1, with D possibly matching TRBD1 (5 bases). Trimming stripped 6 bases from V and 2 bases from J, with 16 bases between. The CDR3 is 15 amino acids. The germline gives CDR1 WSHSY, CDR2 SAAADI. In DNA form, the CDR3 reads TGCGCCAGCAGGGACATGTTGCCCCGAAACACTGAAGCTTTCTTT. Its translation is CASRDMLPRNTEAFF.

The chain couples TRBV10-3 to TRBJ2-7; 10 bases fit TRBD1. Germline V gene data show CDR1 as ENHRY and CDR2 as SYGVKD. The V and J ends lost 7 bases and 0 bases, in that order; junction bases with no gene match: 6. This CDR3 comprises 15 residues. The CDR3 coding sequence is TGTGCCATCACCGCCGGGACAGGGGACTCCTACGAGCAGTACTTC. It translates to CAITAGTGDSYEQYF.